The 28 T cell receptor beta chains in this list originate from one sample, sequenced in a study of vaccination and CD4 T cells after COVID-19. Their specific antigens are unknown. Sequencing of cultured CD4+ T cell DNA used the Oncomine TCR Beta short-read assay. From cultured CD4+ T cells, genomic DNA was extracted. TCRdb independently ran MiXCR on the PCR reads; one entry per CDR3 protein. The sample contains about 9,600 distinct CDR3 sequences, over 30% of which appear only once. Treatment described: approximately nine-day PBMC culture with coronavirus spike peptide pools or control peptides (ViraFEST assay). Investigators obtained the unexposed donor's CD4+ T cells before the COVID-19 pandemic (2011-2018). The sequencing sample was made of CD4+ T cells from blood, cultured in vitro. Receptors were obtained from a human donor in good health.

Comment on this clonotype: Mismatch with germline at one junction end may stem from a read error. CDR3 amino acids: CVSSFSEGGPAQHF. In DNA form, the CDR3 reads TGTGTCAGCAGCTTTAGCGAGGGGGGCCCGGCCCAGCATTTT. This sequence joins TRBV7-2 and TRBJ1-5; TRBD1 might be the D (6 bases). The germline V gene encodes CDR1 SGHTA and CDR2 FQGNSA. The CDR3 totals 14 residues.

The chain uses TRBV27 and TRBJ1-5; unclear D gene. CDR3 length: 18 amino acids. CDR1 and CDR2 from the germline V gene are MNHEY and SMNVEV (reference sequence). Deletions cut 6 bases from V and 0 bases from J, with 21 bases between. The CDR3 sequence is CASRPGRPGIYSNQPQHF. The CDR3 DNA reads as TGTGCCAGCAGGCCCGGGAGGCCGGGGATATATAGCAATCAGCCCCAGCATTTT.

The CDR3, as DNA: TGTGCCAGCCGATCCTCCTCCGGGTGGGCCGGGGAGCTGTTTTTT. This translates into CASRSSSGWAGELFF. The chain recombines TRBV11-3 with TRBJ2-2; D not resolved. The CDR3 covers 15 residues. V lost 8 bases, J lost 6 bases, and 19 bases lay in between. Germline V gives CDR1 SGHNT, CDR2 YENEEA.

The J gene is TRBJ1-1, the V gene TRBV6-5, with a weak D call TRBD1 (5 bases). The germline V and J ends were trimmed by 3 bases and 4 bases, with 12 bases remaining between them. The CDR3 extends over 14 amino acids. Germline lookup yields CDR1 MNHEY and CDR2 SVGAGI. In DNA, the CDR3 is TGTGCCAGCAGTTATACAGGCCCGAGCACTGAAGCTTTCTTT. It encodes CASSYTGPSTEAFF.

The chain joins TRBV28 to TRBJ2-5; no firm D call. V was trimmed by 6 bases and J by 5 bases, leaving 16 bases between them. Germline-derived CDR1 and CDR2 are MDHEN and SYDVKM. CDR3 length: 14 amino acids. The CDR3 DNA reads TGTGCCAGCAGCCGAGGTGGGGTCGGCGAGACCCAGTACTTC. The encoded protein is CASSRGGVGETQYF.

The V call is TRBV2, the J call TRBJ2-5, with TRBD2 matching over 12 bases. Trimming cost V 8 bases and J 5 bases; bases outside gene matches: 9. The CDR3 spans 15 residues. Germline CDR1 and CDR2: SNHLY and FYNNEI. The CDR3, as DNA: TGTGCCAGCGCCCTGAAGACTAGCGGGAGCGAGACCCAGTACTTC. Translated: CASALKTSGSETQYF.

The chain carries TRBV15 and TRBJ2-7, with D possibly being TRBD2 (5 bases). CDR3 length equals 14 residues. V was shortened by 0 bases and J by 4 bases, with 10 bases between the two germline ends. Germline V lookup: CDR1 LNHNV, CDR2 YYDKDF (reference sequence). Here the CDR3 DNA reads TGTGCCACCAGCAGAGATAGCCGGGGATACGAGCAGTACTTC. Encoded protein: CATSRDSRGYEQYF.

This clonotype occurred a few times. The chain joins TRBV28 to TRBJ1-5, with D possibly being TRBD1 (6 bases). Germline V gene data show CDR1 as MDHEN and CDR2 as SYDVKM. The V and J ends lost 7 bases and 5 bases respectively, with 15 bases between them. The CDR3 extends over 14 amino acids. The CDR3 loop reads CASTLGGLHQPQHF. Written as DNA, the CDR3 is TGTGCCAGCACCCTTGGGGGGCTACATCAGCCCCAGCATTTT. Looking up the rest from reference TRBV28 and TRBJ1-5 gives the full variable domain: DVKVTQSSRYLVKRTGEKVFLECVQDMDHENMFWYRQDPGLGLRLIYFSYDVKMKEKGDIPEGYSVSREKKERFSLILESASTNQTSMYLCASTLGGLHQPQHFGDGTRLSIL.

The chain joins TRBV7-6 to TRBJ2-2, with no clear D. CDR3 length: 14 amino acids. V was cut by 6 bases and J by 8 bases, with 16 bases left in between. The V gene's germline CDR1 is SGHVS and CDR2 FNYEAQ. As DNA, the CDR3 is TGTGCCAGCAGAAACACACTTGTAGGAGGGGAGCTGTTTTTT. It specifies CASRNTLVGGELFF.

The chain employs TRBV7-3 and TRBJ2-7; perhaps TRBD2 as D (5 bases). The ends were cut back, 4 bases at V and 2 bases at J, with 12 bases in the middle. Germline loops: CDR1 SGHTA, CDR2 FQGTGA. The CDR3 has 14 residues. This chain's CDR3 is CASSSGSNPYEQYF. DNA for the CDR3: TGTGCCAGCAGCTCGGGATCGAACCCCTACGAGCAGTACTTC.

The chain links TRBV11-1 to TRBJ2-7; D is ambiguous. CDR1 is SGHAT and CDR2 is FQDESV in the germline V gene (reference sequence). The CDR3 runs to 14 residues. The V end was cut by 3 bases, the J end by 0 bases, with 9 bases between. In DNA form, the CDR3 reads TGTGCCAGCAGCTTTGGGGAAAGCTCCTACGAGCAGTACTTC. Protein sequence: CASSFGESSYEQYF.

The rearrangement joins TRBV30 to TRBJ1-5; D unclear. V lost 6 bases to trimming and J lost 0 bases, with 9 bases between them. Germline V lookup: CDR1 GTSNPN, CDR2 SVGIG (reference sequence). CDR3 length: 13 residues. CDR3 protein: CACRGNSNQPQHF. CDR3 DNA sequence: TGTGCCTGCCGTGGAAATAGCAATCAGCCCCAGCATTTT.

The genes are TRBV24-1 and TRBJ2-5; 10 positions match TRBD2. The V segment lost 9 bases and the J segment 5 bases; nucleotides outside the gene matches: 11. The CDR3 has 15 amino acids. Germline V lookup: CDR1 KGHDR, CDR2 SFDVKD. This CDR3 is CATGVPSGSSETQYF. As DNA, the CDR3 is TGTGCCACCGGAGTCCCTAGCGGGAGTTCTGAGACCCAGTACTTC.

This clonotype has a handful of counts. V is TRBV27 and J is TRBJ2-3; the match to TRBD1 covers 9 bases. Germline V gene lookup returns CDR1 MNHEY and CDR2 SMNVEV (reference sequence). The length of the CDR3 is 15 residues. V shed 4 bases, J shed 2 bases, and the junction held 4 bases outside the gene matches. The CDR3 is CASSSWDRVTDTQYF. For the CDR3, the DNA is TGTGCCAGCAGTTCGTGGGACAGGGTCACAGATACGCAGTATTTT.

The rearrangement uses TRBV4-1 and TRBJ2-6; tentative D call: TRBD2 (5 bases). Germline CDR1 is MGHRA and CDR2 is YSYEKL. Between the trimmed V and J ends, which lost 3 bases and 4 bases, there was a span of 13 bases. The CDR3 totals 16 residues. In nucleotides, the CDR3 is TGCGCCAGCAGCCACTCCCCGGGGTCAGGGGCCAACGTCCTGACTTTC. Protein sequence: CASSHSPGSGANVLTF.

This clonotype was counted a few times. The chain uses TRBV7-2 and TRBJ2-7, with TRBD2 identical over 15 bases. Germline V gives CDR1 SGHTA, CDR2 FQGNSA. The CDR3 length is 17 residues. Trimming removed 5 bases from V and 5 bases from J; junction bases left unmatched: 10. CDR3 coding DNA: TGTGCCAGCAGCCTAACGGGACTAGCGGGGGGACCCCACGAGCAGTACTTC. Protein: CASSLTGLAGGPHEQYF.

DNA for the CDR3: TGTGCCAGCAGCCCTGTGCGTTACGAGCAGTACTTC. Residues: CASSPVRYEQYF. V gene TRBV28 combines with J gene TRBJ2-7, with unresolved D. This CDR3 contains 12 residues. Germline CDR1 reads MDHEN; CDR2 reads SYDVKM. V dropped 6 bases and J dropped 4 bases, with 10 bases sitting between them.

This clonotype was observed a single time. V gene TRBV7-8 combines with J gene TRBJ2-2, with a tentative D call TRBD2 (5 bases). CDR1 is SGHVS, CDR2 FQNEAQ, per germline. CDR3 length: 18 residues. The V end lost 1 base, the J end lost 4 bases, and 19 bases lay between the germline ends. The CDR3 protein is CASSLGVGRRSGTGELFF. For the CDR3, the DNA is TGTGCCAGCAGCTTAGGGGTCGGCAGGAGGTCTGGCACCGGGGAGCTGTTTTTT.

This clonotype has only a few counts. This chain connects TRBV20-1 to TRBJ1-1; maybe TRBD1 (6 bases). CDR1 and CDR2 from the germline V gene are DFQATT and SNEGSKA (reference sequence). This CDR3 has 16 residues. V was trimmed by 5 bases and J by 7 bases, leaving 26 bases between them. The CDR3 nucleotides read TGCAGTGCTCCACGGACAGTTGATGGCCGATGGGGTGAAGCTTTCTTT. Residues: CSAPRTVDGRWGEAFF.

The chain has TRBV2 and TRBJ2-3, with TRBD2 identical over 15 bases. Germline-derived CDR1 and CDR2 are SNHLY and FYNNEI. V lost 1 base and J lost 3; bases outside the gene matches: 2. The CDR3 runs to 17 residues. The CDR3: CASSEEGLAGGTDTQYF. The CDR3 nucleotides read TGTGCCAGCAGTGAAGAAGGACTAGCGGGAGGGACAGATACGCAGTATTTT. The whole variable domain, remainder taken from reference TRBV2 and TRBJ2-3, is EPEVTQTPSHQVTQMGQEVILRCVPISNHLYFYWYRQILGQKVEFLVSFYNNEISEKSEIFDDQFSVERPDGSNFTLKIRSTKLEDSAMYFCASSEEGLAGGTDTQYFGPGTRLTVL.

V and J are TRBV28 and TRBJ1-5; D remains unclear. The V end lost 2 bases, the J end lost 3 bases, and 8 bases lay between the germline ends. The CDR3 is 14 amino acids. Germline lookup yields CDR1 MDHEN and CDR2 SYDVKM. For the CDR3, the DNA is TGTGCCAGCAGTTTAACCGGTCCCAATCAGCCCCAGCATTTT. Translation gives CASSLTGPNQPQHF.

The chain couples TRBV5-4 to TRBJ2-3, with 7 bases identical to TRBD2. CDR1 and CDR2 from the germline V gene are SGHNT and YYREEE (reference sequence). The V gene end was trimmed by 0 bases and the J gene end by 5 bases; junction bases not matched to a gene: 9. The CDR3 runs to 16 residues. The CDR3 loop reads CASSLVGGGPRDTQYF. CDR3 bases: TGTGCCAGCAGCTTGGTTGGGGGAGGGCCTAGAGATACGCAGTATTTT.

The chain employs TRBV20-1 and TRBJ2-5, with D possibly being TRBD1 (5 bases). V lost 1 base and J 2 bases, leaving 11 bases between the germline ends. The CDR3 length is 14 residues. The germline gives CDR1 DFQATT, CDR2 SNEGSKA (reference sequence). CDR3 protein: CSARGAGQQETQYF. The CDR3 DNA reads as TGCAGTGCTAGAGGCGCAGGACAACAAGAGACCCAGTACTTC.

The rearrangement uses TRBV20-1 and TRBJ2-5, with D possibly matching TRBD2 (6 bases). V was trimmed by 6 bases and J by 4 bases, leaving 15 bases between them. From germline, CDR1 is DFQATT and CDR2 SNEGSKA (reference sequence). The CDR3 extends over 13 amino acids. CDR3 amino acids: CSAFRLARETQYF. CDR3 DNA: TGCAGTGCGTTCAGGCTAGCGAGAGAGACCCAGTACTTC.

The CDR3 here is CASSEAAVGYEKLFF. Here the CDR3 DNA reads TGTGCCAGCAGTGAAGCGGCAGTGGGGTATGAAAAACTGTTTTTT. This chain connects TRBV2 to TRBJ1-4; no definite D call. The V end lost 0 bases, the J end lost 6 bases, and 11 bases lay between the germline ends. This CDR3 has 15 amino acids. Per the germline V gene, CDR1 is SNHLY and CDR2 is FYNNEI.

The sample holds a few counts of this clonotype. The gene calls are TRBV29-1 and TRBJ1-1, with 9 nucleotides matching TRBD1. In germline, CDR1 is SQVTM, CDR2 ANQGSEA. This CDR3 is built from 13 residues. V shed 8 bases and J 6 bases; nucleotides not matched to a gene: 10. CDR3 in amino acids: CSQTQGASPEAFF. For the CDR3, the DNA is TGCAGCCAAACACAGGGGGCGTCCCCTGAAGCTTTCTTT.

V and J are TRBV20-1 and TRBJ2-7, with a tentative D call TRBD2 (5 bases). CDR1 DFQATT and CDR2 SNEGSKA come from the germline V gene (reference sequence). Trimming removed 1 base at V and 5 bases at J, with 24 bases between. The CDR3 runs to 17 residues. The DNA of the CDR3 is TGCAGTGCTAGAGTCATCTTTACGGGAACTGGGATAGACGAGCAGTACTTC. Translation gives CSARVIFTGTGIDEQYF.

This clonotype was observed a few times. The chain links TRBV27 to TRBJ2-5; D might be TRBD1 (6 bases). Germline V lookup: CDR1 MNHEY, CDR2 SMNVEV (reference sequence). The length of the CDR3 is 13 residues. Trimming took 3 bases from V and 4 from J, leaving 9 bases between them. This chain's CDR3 is CASSLTGRETQYF. The CDR3 DNA reads TGTGCCAGCAGTTTGACAGGCAGAGAGACCCAGTACTTC.